Below are 12 T cell receptor beta chains sequenced from a single sample in a study of shared clonotypes between healthy human individuals. Using immunoSEQ multiplex PCR, the repertoire was profiled, and TCRdb retains in-frame clones only, with some absent. The profile shows about 380,000 clones, 96% of them singletons. The sequenced sample consisted of memory CD8+ T cells sorted from blood. The subset: CD45RO+ cells pooled with CCR7-negative TemRA cells. The receptor set was obtained from a man aged 25 to 40 in good health.

This chain uses TRBV6-5 with TRBJ2-7; D is unclear. This CDR3 is 13 amino acids long. The germline V gene encodes CDR1 MNHEY and CDR2 SVGAGI. The V end was cut by 6 bases, the J end by 5 bases, with 14 bases between. The CDR3 loop is CASSYTPSHEQYF. For the CDR3, the DNA is TGTGCCAGCAGCTATACCCCTTCTCACGAGCAGTACTTC.

The chain joins TRBV29-1 to TRBJ2-7, with no clear D. This CDR3 contains 11 residues. CDR1 and CDR2 (germline): SQVTM, ANQGSEA. V lost 4 bases and J 5 bases, leaving 9 bases between the germline ends. The CDR3 loop reads CSVGGFNEQYF. The CDR3 nucleotides read TGCAGCGTTGGGGGTTTTAACGAGCAGTACTTC.

This clone was picked up one time. The rearrangement links TRBV9 to TRBJ2-1; unclear D gene. CDR1 SGDLS and CDR2 YYNGEE come from the germline V gene. This CDR3 is built from 13 residues. With 3 bases removed from V and 9 bases from J, the gap between germline ends came to 13 bases. The chain's CDR3 is CASSEGGTREQFF. DNA of the CDR3: TGTGCCAGCAGCGAGGGCGGAACACGTGAGCAGTTCTTC.

This clone was found once. V is TRBV5-1 and J is TRBJ1-1; D remains unclear. V lost 0 bases, J lost 3 bases, and 6 bases lay in between. CDR1 SGHRS and CDR2 YFSETQ come from the germline V gene. The CDR3 totals 13 residues. The CDR3 sequence is CASSLARYTEAFF. The CDR3 coding sequence is TGCGCCAGCAGCTTGGCTCGGTACACTGAAGCTTTCTTT.

The J gene is TRBJ1-5, the V gene TRBV4-1, with TRBD1 matching 8 bases. V shed 3 bases, J shed 3 bases, and the junction held 10 bases outside the gene matches. Germline V gene lookup returns CDR1 MGHRA and CDR2 YSYEKL. This CDR3 has 17 amino acids. DNA for the CDR3: TGCGCCAGCAGCCAGGGGGATGGACAGGGACCCAATCAGCCCCAGCATTTT. Amino acid sequence: CASSQGDGQGPNQPQHF.

The J gene is TRBJ1-1, the V gene TRBV10-2; D possibly corresponds to TRBD1 (5 bases). CDR1 is WSHSY, CDR2 SAAADI, per germline. Trimming pared 7 bases from V and 0 bases from J, leaving 12 bases between. The CDR3 loop spans 14 amino acids. The CDR3 reads CASKGTEMNTEAFF. The DNA of the CDR3 is TGCGCCAGCAAGGGGACGGAGATGAACACTGAAGCTTTCTTT.

The chain is built from TRBV4-1 and TRBJ2-3; D possibly matches TRBD1 or TRBD2 (5 bases each). The CDR3 has 15 residues. The germline CDR1 and CDR2 sequences are MGHRA and YSYEKL. V was clipped by 0 bases and J by 0 bases, with 7 bases between them. The CDR3 is CASSQDRDSTDTQYF. The CDR3 nucleotides read TGCGCCAGCAGCCAAGATCGGGACAGCACAGATACGCAGTATTTT.

This rearrangement joins TRBV9 to TRBJ2-7; 8 positions agree with TRBD2. V shed 2 bases and J 4 bases; nucleotides not matched to a gene: 14. Germline assignment: CDR1 SGDLS and CDR2 YYNGEE. The CDR3 has 17 amino acids. This CDR3 is CASSVLSKREWVYEQYF. The CDR3 coding sequence is TGTGCCAGCAGCGTTTTATCCAAGCGGGAGTGGGTGTACGAGCAGTACTTC.

The chain carries TRBV5-1 and TRBJ2-1; 8 bases match TRBD2. J was trimmed by 11 bases and V by 2 bases; bases with no gene match: 6. The CDR3 runs 13 residues. In germline, CDR1 is SGHRS, CDR2 YFSETQ. In DNA, the CDR3 is TGCGCCAGCAGCTTCCAGGGACTAGACAAGCAGTTCTTC. It specifies CASSFQGLDKQFF.

This clone has just one count. The chain uses TRBV11-2 and TRBJ2-2; 15 bases agree with TRBD2. Germline CDR1 SGHAT, CDR2 FQNNGV. This CDR3 has 18 amino acids. V lost 3 bases, J lost 1 base, and 3 bases stayed unmatched. This CDR3 is CASSFPGLAGGNTGELFF. DNA for the CDR3: TGTGCCAGCAGCTTCCCGGGACTAGCGGGAGGGAACACCGGGGAGCTGTTTTTT.

This chain links TRBV15 with TRBJ2-5; perhaps TRBD1 as D (5 bases). Trimming shortened V by 0 bases and J by 7 bases, and 12 bases separated the two germline ends. The CDR3 has 14 residues. Germline values: CDR1 LNHNV, CDR2 YYDKDF (reference sequence). The CDR3 reads CATSREKGPGTQYF. CDR3 coding DNA: TGTGCCACCAGCAGAGAAAAGGGGCCTGGGACCCAGTACTTC.

The rearrangement joins TRBV5-6 to TRBJ2-7, with 13 bases identical to TRBD2. V trimming: 1 base; J trimming: 3 bases; junction bases outside the gene matches: 1. Germline V gene lookup returns CDR1 SGHDT and CDR2 YYEEEE. CDR3 length: 15 amino acids. The CDR3 DNA reads as TGTGCCAGCAGCTTGAGACTAGCGGGAGGCTACGAGCAGTACTTC. As protein: CASSLRLAGGYEQYF.